This entry features one TCR beta chain sequence. Antigen unknown. The record originates from a study of T cells in Graves' hyperthyroidism and ophthalmopathy. Looking at the study overall: Before treatment of any kind, peripheral blood was taken at initial diagnosis.

V shed 8 bases and J shed 4 bases, with 14 bases lying between them. The germline V gene encodes CDR1 SQVTM and CDR2 ANQGSEA. CDR3 length equals 12 residues. Overall study findings and caveats: Stable hyperthyroidism was told apart from ophthalmopathy by a model built on 13 V-J features.

Amplification of TCR beta CDR3 regions used RNA as the template. Carried out on the TCR CDR3, a first-round RT-PCR used the HTBI primer set. A single record per CDR3 protein comes from TCRdb applying MiXCR to the multiplex PCR reads. The sample has about 96,000 distinct CDR3 sequences, roughly half seen once; the top ten hold about 25%. Absent ophthalmopathy progression within 18 months defined stable Graves' hyperthyroidism. Patients with uncontrolled infections, other autoimmune diseases, pregnancy or lactation were excluded. Material: blood. The TCR sequence derives from a woman between 40 and 50 years old with Graves' hyperthyroidism. The rearrangement uses TRBV29-1 and TRBJ1-1; D gene ambiguous. The CDR3 is CSLNMYGTEAFF. The CDR3 DNA follows: TGCAGCTTAAATATGTATGGCACTGAAGCTTTCTTT.